The clone carrying this T cell receptor (beta chain) was seen a handful of times. This entry comes from a study of blood T cell repertoires in COVID-19. The CDR3 loop spans 16 amino acids. Trimming at V came to 0 bases and at J to 7 bases, leaving 11 bases not matched to a gene. Per the germline V gene, CDR1 is SGDLS and CDR2 is YYNGEE. In the original analysis: Amplification with reference gene primers provided the estimates of nucleated cell counts. TCRdb's copy holds only in-frame clones and misses some; the assay was immunoSEQ multiplex PCR. For V, J and clone size, that table is used; D and trimming come from the DNA. Seen here are approximately 100,000 clones, 60% to 85% observed once, and the top ten hold roughly 4.7%.

This chain uses TRBV9 with TRBJ1-1, with TRBD1 matching over 8 bases. This receptor was identified in a human donor in a cohort sampled during active or convalescent COVID-19. Material for sequencing was peripheral blood. The CDR3 is CASSVGQGNILDEAFF. The CDR3 region has the DNA TGTGCCAGCAGCGTAGGACAGGGGAATATTTTGGATGAAGCTTTCTTT. The complete variable domain, with remaining parts taken from reference TRBV9 and TRBJ1-1, reads DSGVTQTPKHLITATGQRVTLRCSPRSGDLSVYWYQQSLDQGLQFLIQYYNGEERAKGNILERFSAQQFPDLHSELNLSSLELGDSALYFCASSVGQGNILDEAFFGQGTRLTVV.